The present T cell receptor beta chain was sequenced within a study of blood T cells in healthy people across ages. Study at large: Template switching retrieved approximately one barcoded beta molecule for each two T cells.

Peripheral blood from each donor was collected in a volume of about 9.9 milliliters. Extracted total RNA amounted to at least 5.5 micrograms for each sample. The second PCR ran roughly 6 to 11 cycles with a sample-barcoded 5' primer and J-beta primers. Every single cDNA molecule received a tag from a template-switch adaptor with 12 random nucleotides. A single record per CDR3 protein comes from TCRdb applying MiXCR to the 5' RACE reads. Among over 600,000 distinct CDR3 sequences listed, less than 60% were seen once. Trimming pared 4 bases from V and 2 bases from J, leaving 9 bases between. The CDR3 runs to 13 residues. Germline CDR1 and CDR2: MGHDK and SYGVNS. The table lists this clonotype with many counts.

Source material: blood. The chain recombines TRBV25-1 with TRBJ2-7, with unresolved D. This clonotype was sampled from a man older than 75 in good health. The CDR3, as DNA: TGTGCCAGCAGTGTGCCGGGTACCTACGAGCAGTACTTC. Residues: CASSVPGTYEQYF.